This T cell receptor beta chain originates from a study of blood T cell repertoires in COVID-19. The wider study: PBMCs, B-cell-depleted T cells, or T cells provided the cDNA or gDNA that made up the material.

This clone was detected only once. The CDR3 spans 15 residues. The repertoire was sequenced with immunoSEQ multiplex PCR; TCRdb's copy has only in-frame clones and lacks some. Of 71,000 or so clones detected, roughly four fifths appear once; the ten largest clones hold 28%. The chain couples TRBV12-1 to TRBJ1-4; the table's D call of TRBD1 was not tested on the DNA. TRBV12-1 is a pseudogene segment. Specimen: peripheral blood. This receptor was obtained from an older man with acute or convalescent COVID-19. The CDR3 DNA sequence: TGTGCCAGCAGCTTGGGAATACAGGGGATGGAAAAACTGTTTTTT. It specifies CASSLGIQGMEKLFF.